This T cell receptor beta chain was sequenced for a study of T cell responses to AZD1222 COVID-19 vaccine. The table came from immunoSEQ multiplex PCR; TCRdb's copy has only in-frame clones and leaves some out. The repertoire has about 120,000 clones, 70% to 90% of them found once; the top ten carry 2% to 3%. Study-level points and caveats: Repertoires were collected only later (after the peak T cell response had occurred). A reported finding is that nearly half of spike-specific TCRs target unmutated variant regions. The sample set comprised mostly white British donors with more females, and clonal diversity was possibly underestimated. Rises in breadth and depth of Spike-specific TCRs came after two AZD1222 doses.

In its sample, this clone was seen once. Its antigen remains unidentified. Sequencing was performed on peripheral blood, taken on day 0 of AZD1222 vaccination. The sequence came from an adult in good health.

CDR3 sequence reads: CASSLDRSSSGQFF. The CDR3 nucleotides read TGTGCCAGCAGCTTGGATCGCTCCTCCAGTGGGCAGTTCTTC. The V call is TRBV5-6, the J call TRBJ2-1; D unresolved. Germline V gives CDR1 SGHDT, CDR2 YYEEEE. The CDR3 length is 14 residues. V shed 0 bases and J shed 12 bases, with 16 bases lying between them.